The 24 T cell receptor beta chains reported below all come from one sample, sequenced in a study of cytomegalovirus exposure and HLA in healthy donors. Researchers ran the PCR with 60 Vbeta and 13 Jbeta primers. The method was immunoSEQ multiplex PCR; TCRdb's version includes in-frame clones alone and lacks a portion of them. The data hold around 210,000 clones, with more than 60% observed a single time. Sequencing input: PBMCs. The receptor source for this set is a man between 50 and 59 years old in good health and CMV-seronegative.

The V and J genes are TRBV7-6 and TRBJ2-3; 10 bases line up with TRBD2. The V segment lost 1 base and the J segment 4 bases; nucleotides outside the gene matches: 8. Germline V gene data show CDR1 as SGHVS and CDR2 as FNYEAQ. The CDR3 runs 17 residues. The CDR3 sequence: CASSLVNLAGVADTQYF. CDR3 in DNA: TGTGCCAGCAGCTTAGTTAACCTAGCGGGAGTAGCAGATACGCAGTATTTT.

V usage is TRBV13 and J usage is TRBJ2-5; 14 nucleotides line up with TRBD2. The length of the CDR3 is 18 residues. The V segment lost 4 bases and the J segment 5 bases; nucleotides outside the gene matches: 12. Per the germline V gene, CDR1 is PRHDT and CDR2 is FYEKMQ (reference sequence). CDR3 DNA: TGTGCCAGCAGCTCGGCCGCCCGACTAGCGGGAGGGTCGGAGACCCAGTACTTC. This encodes CASSSAARLAGGSETQYF.

Comment on this clone: Other DNA sequences in this sample translate to the same CDR3. This rearrangement joins TRBV27 to TRBJ1-1; no clear D. The germline gives CDR1 MNHEY, CDR2 SMNVEV (reference sequence). V lost 2 bases, J lost 2 bases, and 6 bases lay in between. This CDR3 comprises 13 residues. DNA of the CDR3: TGTGCCAGCAGTTTAGGCAGAAACACTGAAGCTTTCTTT. It specifies CASSLGRNTEAFF.

The chain carries TRBV11-2 and TRBJ2-7, with 8 bases lining up with TRBD1. Germline values: CDR1 SGHAT, CDR2 FQNNGV. The V and J ends lost 1 base and 9 bases, in that order; junction bases with no gene match: 5. The CDR3 totals 13 residues. CDR3 in DNA: TGTGCCAGCAGCTTAGGGCAGGGGGCCGGGCAGTACTTC. It is translated as CASSLGQGAGQYF.

The genes are TRBV5-1 and TRBJ2-7, with TRBD2 matching 13 bases. The CDR3 consists of 16 residues. V dropped 2 bases and J dropped 2; count of bases not matched to a gene: 4. Germline V lookup: CDR1 SGHRS, CDR2 YFSETQ. The CDR3 spells CASSFGLAGAAYEQYF. The CDR3 region has the DNA TGCGCCAGCAGCTTCGGACTAGCGGGGGCCGCCTACGAGCAGTACTTC.

This chain uses TRBV6-6 with TRBJ2-7, with D possibly matching TRBD1 (5 bases). The CDR3 runs to 16 residues. Germline lookup yields CDR1 MNHNY and CDR2 SVGAGI (reference sequence). V lost 0 bases, J lost 2 bases, and 14 bases lay in between. This CDR3 reads CASSYSGAFVTYEQYF. The CDR3 nucleotides read TGTGCCAGCAGTTACTCAGGGGCTTTCGTAACCTACGAGCAGTACTTC.

The gene calls are TRBV7-6 and TRBJ2-3; TRBD2 matches at 7 bases. Per the germline V gene, CDR1 is SGHVS and CDR2 is FNYEAQ. V lost 4 bases, J lost 8 bases, and 9 bases stayed unmatched. The CDR3 loop spans 14 amino acids. DNA for the CDR3: TGTGCCAGCAGCTCGGGAGTACAGCGGGGTACGCAGTATTTT. Protein product: CASSSGVQRGTQYF.

The rearrangement joins TRBV28 to TRBJ2-3; 7 positions match TRBD1. Germline CDR1 is MDHEN and CDR2 is SYDVKM. The CDR3 covers 16 residues. The ends lost 5 bases at V and 3 bases at J; junction bases unmatched: 11. The CDR3 loop is CASSPWGTEGTDTQYF. DNA for the CDR3: TGTGCCAGCAGTCCCTGGGGGACAGAAGGGACAGATACGCAGTATTTT.

Only one count was recorded for this clone. Other DNA sequences within the sample encode an identical CDR3. The chain's CDR3 is CASSPGTSDQETQYF. The CDR3 nucleotides read TGTGCCAGCAGCCCCGGGACTAGCGACCAAGAGACCCAGTACTTC. The V and J genes are TRBV11-2 and TRBJ2-5; TRBD2 aligns across 10 bases. Germline V gene sequence: CDR1 SGHAT, CDR2 FQNNGV. The length of the CDR3 is 15 residues. J gave up 0 bases and V 5 bases, and 3 bases lay outside the gene matches.

The chain links TRBV7-8 to TRBJ2-3, with D possibly TRBD2 on 5 matching bases. The CDR3 has 17 amino acids. Trimming took 1 base from V and 1 from J, leaving 15 bases between them. The germline V gene has CDR1 SGHVS and CDR2 FQNEAQ. CDR3 sequence reads: CASSLVLRAEGTDTQYF. The CDR3 DNA is TGTGCCAGCAGCTTAGTCCTTCGGGCGGAGGGCACAGATACGCAGTATTTT.

The chain employs TRBV5-4 and TRBJ2-5; D might be TRBD1 (5 bases). The length of the CDR3 is 13 residues. The ends were cut back, 0 bases at V and 5 bases at J, with 8 bases in the middle. The germline V gene has CDR1 SGHNT and CDR2 YYREEE (reference sequence). CDR3 coding DNA: TGTGCCAGCAGCTTGGCAGGGTTTGAGACCCAGTACTTC. Amino acid sequence: CASSLAGFETQYF.

The V gene is TRBV19, the J gene TRBJ2-7; 7 bases match TRBD2. Germline V lookup: CDR1 LNHDA, CDR2 SQIVND (reference sequence). There are 15 residues in the CDR3. The trim removed 1 base at V and 2 bases at J, leaving 5 bases unmatched. CDR3 residues: CASSIGTAGTYEQYF. CDR3 nucleotide sequence: TGTGCCAGTAGTATAGGCACAGCGGGAACCTACGAGCAGTACTTC.

The chain links TRBV18 to TRBJ1-3; no clear D. This CDR3 comprises 15 residues. With 3 bases removed from V and 1 base from J, the gap between germline ends came to 10 bases. Germline CDR1 is KGHSH and CDR2 is LQKENI. CDR3 in amino acids: CASSPLTLSGNTIYF. The DNA for the CDR3 is TGTGCCAGCTCACCCCTTACACTATCTGGAAACACCATATATTTT.

The chain carries TRBV29-1 and TRBJ2-7; D unclear. The V and J ends lost 0 bases and 0 bases respectively, with 3 bases between them. Germline-derived CDR1 and CDR2 are SQVTM and ANQGSEA. This CDR3 comprises 12 residues. The CDR3 DNA reads as TGCAGCGTTGAAGAAGCCTCCTACGAGCAGTACTTC. This codes for CSVEEASYEQYF.

The chain employs TRBV28 and TRBJ2-7, with TRBD2 matching 11 bases. The V gene end was trimmed by 2 bases and the J gene end by 3 bases; junction bases not matched to a gene: 6. In germline, CDR1 is MDHEN, CDR2 SYDVKM. This CDR3 contains 16 residues. This chain's CDR3 is CASSLILGTSGYEQYF. The CDR3 DNA reads as TGTGCCAGCAGTTTAATCCTGGGGACTAGCGGCTACGAGCAGTACTTC.

In DNA, the CDR3 is TGTGCCAGCAGTTCACAGACAGGGGCCCCCACCGGGGAGCTGTTTTTT. Protein: CASSSQTGAPTGELFF. The V gene is TRBV27, the J gene TRBJ2-2; 8 bases fit TRBD1. The CDR3 is 16 amino acids. J gave up 4 bases and V 4 bases, and 8 bases lay outside the gene matches. Germline loops: CDR1 MNHEY, CDR2 SMNVEV (reference sequence).

The chain combines TRBV5-1 with TRBJ2-5, with D possibly TRBD2 on 6 matching bases. This CDR3 has 14 amino acids. V lost 4 bases and J 5 bases, leaving 15 bases between the germline ends. Germline values: CDR1 SGHRS, CDR2 YFSETQ. The CDR3 region has the DNA TGCGCCAGCAGCCCCCTGACTAGGGTGGAGACCCAGTACTTC. Amino acids: CASSPLTRVETQYF.

The chain employs TRBV30 and TRBJ2-1; D is ambiguous. Germline values: CDR1 GTSNPN, CDR2 SVGIG (reference sequence). V shed 3 bases and J shed 7 bases, with 19 bases lying between them. The CDR3 sequence is 15 residues long. The CDR3 DNA reads as TGTGCCTGGAGCCCCAAATGGAGACTGAGGAATGAGCAGTTCTTC. It translates to CAWSPKWRLRNEQFF.

V gene TRBV10-3 combines with J gene TRBJ2-7; D remains ambiguous. The V end lost 4 bases, the J end lost 6 bases, and 7 bases lay between the germline ends. This CDR3 has 11 residues. The germline gives CDR1 ENHRY, CDR2 SYGVKD. CDR3 residues: CAISASGEQYF. For the CDR3, the DNA is TGTGCCATCAGTGCATCGGGCGAGCAGTACTTC.

This clone appeared a few times. V and J are TRBV2 and TRBJ2-1; 14 positions agree with TRBD2. This CDR3 spans 14 amino acids. Trimming cost V 8 bases and J 9 bases; bases outside gene matches: 6. CDR1 SNHLY and CDR2 FYNNEI come from the germline V gene. In DNA, the CDR3 is TGTGCCAGCGCCGGGACTAGCGGGAGTTCTGAGCAGTTCTTC. It encodes CASAGTSGSSEQFF.

This clone was detected once. CDR3 region: CASSLGSGNQPQHF. For the CDR3, the DNA is TGTGCCAGCAGCTTGGGCTCGGGCAATCAGCCCCAGCATTTT. V gene TRBV5-6 combines with J gene TRBJ1-5, with no clear D. V shed 0 bases and J shed 2 bases, with 6 bases lying between them. The germline V gene encodes CDR1 SGHDT and CDR2 YYEEEE. The CDR3 loop spans 14 amino acids.

The rearrangement uses TRBV7-9 and TRBJ2-1, with no clear D. Germline CDR1 reads SEHNR; CDR2 reads FQNEAQ (reference sequence). Between the trimmed V and J ends, which lost 5 bases and 4 bases, there was a span of 15 bases. The CDR3 runs to 15 residues. The CDR3 spells CASSLPAGLYNEQFF. The CDR3 nucleotides read TGTGCCAGCAGCCTACCGGCAGGCCTATACAATGAGCAGTTCTTC.

V gene TRBV10-3 combines with J gene TRBJ2-7, with 12 nucleotides matching TRBD2. The CDR3 totals 15 residues. CDR1 and CDR2 from the germline V gene are ENHRY and SYGVKD. The junction had 6 bases not matched to a gene; V was cut back by 6 bases and J by 3 bases. Here the CDR3 reads CAISPRTSGNYEQYF. The DNA of the CDR3 is TGTGCCATCAGCCCAAGGACTAGCGGGAACTACGAGCAGTACTTC.

The rearrangement links TRBV5-4 to TRBJ1-6; TRBD1 might be the D (5 bases). This CDR3 region has 17 residues. Germline values: CDR1 SGHNT, CDR2 YYREEE (reference sequence). V was trimmed by 0 bases and J by 2 bases, leaving 12 bases between them. Here the CDR3 reads CASSLDVGGTYNSPLHF. CDR3 nucleotides: TGTGCCAGCAGCTTGGATGTCGGGGGTACCTATAATTCACCCCTCCACTTT. The variable domain in full, completed from reference TRBV5-4 and TRBJ1-6, reads ETGVTQSPTHLIKTRGQQVTLRCSSQSGHNTVSWYQQALGQGPQFIFQYYREEENGRGNFPPRFSGLQFPNYSSELNVNALELDDSALYLCASSLDVGGTYNSPLHFGNGTRLTVT.